Given below is one TCR beta chain in context. Germline loops: CDR1 SGHTA, CDR2 FQGNSA. With 2 bases removed from V and 8 bases from J, the gap between germline ends came to 15 bases. The CDR3 contains 15 residues. This specimen comes from a study of blood T cell repertoires in COVID-19. In the study overall: Samples representing acute and convalescent COVID-19 were sourced from the United States, Italy and Spain.

In the source study's methods: Amplification with reference gene primers provided the estimates of nucleated cell counts. Assay used: immunoSEQ multiplex PCR; TCRdb lists only in-frame clones, some missing. That table furnishes V, J and clone size, whereas the DNA furnished D and trimming. The data show roughly 420,000 clones, roughly 90% seen once. Cohort placement rested on clinical history that participants reported themselves. The clonotype was recovered from a young woman with acute COVID-19. The sequencing sample was made of PBMCs or T cells enriched from blood (not recorded which). The chain uses TRBV7-2 and TRBJ1-4; the D gene is possibly TRBD1 (5 bases). The CDR3 region is CASSLLVREREKLFF. The CDR3 DNA follows: TGTGCCAGCAGCTTATTAGTCAGGGAACGAGAAAAACTGTTTTTT. The full variable domain, in which reference TRBV7-2 and TRBJ1-4 provide the parts outside the CDR3, is GAGVSQSPSNKVTEKGKDVELRCDPISGHTALYWYRQSLGQGLEFLIYFQGNSAPDKSGLPSDRFSAERTGGSVSTLTIQRTQQEDSAVYLCASSLLVREREKLFFGSGTQLSVL.